This T cell receptor beta chain was found in a study of blood T cell repertoires in COVID-19. Study context: The study drew acute and convalescent COVID-19 samples from the United States, Italy and Spain. The cDNA or gDNA used as material had been derived from T cells, B-cell-depleted T cells, or PBMCs.

Some clones are missing from TCRdb's copy, which holds only in-frame ones; the method was immunoSEQ multiplex PCR. The repertoire includes tens of thousands of clones, about 84% of them detected once, and around a sixth sits in the top ten. The CDR3 loop spans 14 amino acids. V was trimmed by 3 bases and J by 4 bases, leaving 9 bases between them. Germline CDR1 LNHDA, CDR2 SQIVND (reference sequence). The sequence was obtained from a human donor in a cohort sampled during active COVID-19. The J gene is TRBJ1-4, the V gene TRBV19; D call uncertain. What was sequenced was peripheral blood. The CDR3 loop is CASSIFTFNEKLFF. CDR3 sequence (DNA): TGTGCCAGTAGTATTTTCACATTTAATGAAAAACTGTTTTTT.